Presented here are 23 T cell receptor beta chains from one specimen sequenced in a study of T cell responses to AZD1222 COVID-19 vaccine. The table came from immunoSEQ multiplex PCR; TCRdb's copy has only in-frame clones and leaves some out. The repertoire holds some 90,000 clones, 85% to 90% seen once, with around 5% in the top ten. The specimen was peripheral blood, collected 28 days after the second AZD1222 dose. Source of these receptors: an adult who received the AZD1222 COVID-19 vaccine.

The chain has TRBV7-9 and TRBJ1-4, with D unresolved. The CDR3 extends over 12 amino acids. Germline V gene data show CDR1 as SEHNR and CDR2 as FQNEAQ (reference sequence). V was pared by 3 bases and J by 6 bases, with 5 bases between. The CDR3 DNA follows: TGTGCCAGCAGCTTGGAGGATGAAAAACTGTTTTTT. Its translation is CASSLEDEKLFF. The full variable domain, in which reference TRBV7-9 and TRBJ1-4 provide the parts outside the CDR3, is DTGVSQNPRHKITKRGQNVTFRCDPISEHNRLYWYRQTLGQGPEFLTYFQNEAQLEKSRLLSDRFSAERPKGSFSTLEIQRTEQGDSAMYLCASSLEDEKLFFGSGTQLSVL.

The J gene is TRBJ2-7, the V gene TRBV5-6, with D possibly being TRBD1 (5 bases). This CDR3 contains 15 residues. From germline, CDR1 is SGHDT and CDR2 YYEEEE. The germline V and J ends were trimmed by 0 bases and 2 bases, with 12 bases remaining between them. CDR3: CASSLEFQGPYEQYF. CDR3 bases: TGTGCCAGCAGCTTGGAATTCCAGGGCCCCTACGAGCAGTACTTC. Full variable domain (remainder filled in from reference TRBV5-6 and TRBJ2-7): DAGVTQSPTHLIKTRGQQVTLRCSPKSGHDTVSWYQQALGQGPQFIFQYYEEEERQRGNFPDRFSGHQFPNYSSELNVNALLLGDSALYLCASSLEFQGPYEQYFGPGTRLTVT.

V gene TRBV9 combines with J gene TRBJ2-2; D is undetermined. V was cut by 4 bases and J by 8 bases, with 9 bases left in between. From germline, CDR1 is SGDLS and CDR2 YYNGEE. The CDR3 has 12 amino acids. The CDR3 loop is CASSPLRGELFF. The CDR3 bases are TGTGCCAGCAGCCCCCTGCGGGGGGAGCTGTTTTTT.

The gene calls are TRBV5-5 and TRBJ2-2; D unclear. Germline V CDR1 and CDR2: SGHKS, YYEKEE (reference sequence). V lost 0 bases to trimming and J lost 4 bases, with 10 bases between them. The CDR3 has 15 amino acids. CDR3 DNA sequence: TGTGCCAGCAGCTTGGCACGGGCAGCCACCGGGGAGCTGTTTTTT. Protein: CASSLARAATGELFF.

The V gene is TRBV2, the J gene TRBJ1-3, with D uncertain. The germline V and J ends were trimmed by 4 bases and 3 bases, with 4 bases remaining between them. The CDR3 is 12 residues long. Germline V gene sequence: CDR1 SNHLY, CDR2 FYNNEI. CDR3 protein: CASSVDGNTIYF. DNA of the CDR3: TGTGCCAGCAGTGTAGATGGAAACACCATATATTTT.

This chain joins TRBV5-5 and TRBJ2-1; D remains unclear. V dropped 3 bases and J dropped 4 bases, with 8 bases sitting between them. The CDR3 is 13 amino acids. The germline CDR1 and CDR2 sequences are SGHKS and YYEKEE (reference sequence). CDR3 DNA sequence: TGTGCCAGCAGCTCCCAGTTGTACAATGAGCAGTTCTTC. Amino acids: CASSSQLYNEQFF.

This chain joins TRBV28 and TRBJ1-3, with D uncertain. Germline CDR1 is MDHEN and CDR2 is SYDVKM. Trimming removed 7 bases from V and 4 bases from J, with 17 bases in between. The CDR3 extends over 15 amino acids. The CDR3 loop is CASTALVTLGNTIYF. DNA for the CDR3: TGTGCCAGCACTGCCCTTGTGACATTAGGAAACACCATATATTTT.

This chain links TRBV28 with TRBJ1-2; TRBD1 agrees at 7 bases. Looked up from germline, CDR1 is MDHEN and CDR2 is SYDVKM. This CDR3 is built from 15 residues. The V segment lost 3 bases and the J segment 4 bases; nucleotides outside the gene matches: 8. The CDR3 region is CASSFETGQFYGYTF. CDR3 bases: TGTGCCAGCAGTTTCGAGACGGGACAGTTCTATGGCTACACCTTC.

The rearrangement uses TRBV19 and TRBJ1-1; weak D call: TRBD1 (6 bases). This CDR3 is 17 amino acids long. Germline V gives CDR1 LNHDA, CDR2 SQIVND (reference sequence). Trimming left V 6 bases short and J 5 bases short, with 25 bases between. CDR3 coding DNA: TGTGCCAGTAGGCTAGGAAATCGGCAGGGGAAGGGGACTGAAGCTTTCTTT. Translating gives CASRLGNRQGKGTEAFF. Complete variable domain (other parts from reference TRBV19 and TRBJ1-1): DGGITQSPKYLFRKEGQNVTLSCEQNLNHDAMYWYRQDPGQGLRLIYYSQIVNDFQKGDIAEGYSVSREKKESFPLTVTSAQKNPTAFYLCASRLGNRQGKGTEAFFGQGTRLTVV.

This clone showed up just once. The chain employs TRBV10-1 and TRBJ1-1; TRBD1 agrees at 11 bases. The J segment lost 4 bases and the V segment lost 7 bases, leaving 2 bases of the junction unmatched. Germline CDR1 WNHNN, CDR2 SYGVQD (reference sequence). The CDR3 has 13 amino acids. The CDR3 reads CASKGQGATEAFF. CDR3 bases: TGCGCCAGCAAAGGACAGGGGGCCACTGAAGCTTTCTTT.

The V and J genes are TRBV7-3 and TRBJ2-1; 13 bases line up with TRBD2. Germline CDR1 SGHTA, CDR2 FQGTGA. This CDR3 spans 16 amino acids. The V and J ends lost 4 bases and 2 bases, in that order; junction bases with no gene match: 2. The CDR3 DNA reads as TGTGCCAGCAGCTCCACTAGCGGGGGGGCCTACAATGAGCAGTTCTTC. Its protein product is CASSSTSGGAYNEQFF.

The J gene is TRBJ2-5, the V gene TRBV5-1; TRBD1 matches at 7 bases. Germline V gene lookup returns CDR1 SGHRS and CDR2 YFSETQ. The CDR3 totals 14 residues. After removal of 4 bases from V and 4 bases from J, the junction contained 7 bases not matched to a gene. CDR3 sequence (DNA): TGCGCCAGCAGCCGCCGACAGGGCCGAGAGACCCAGTACTTC. Encoded protein: CASSRRQGRETQYF.

V gene TRBV6-2 or TRBV6-3 combines with J gene TRBJ2-7; the D gene is possibly TRBD1 (6 bases). V was pared by 5 bases and J by 3 bases, with 17 bases between. Germline CDR1 MNHEY, CDR2 SVGEGT. The length of the CDR3 is 15 residues. CDR3 in amino acids: CASSKNRVGGYEQYF. CDR3 sequence (DNA): TGTGCCAGCAGTAAAAACAGGGTGGGTGGCTACGAGCAGTACTTC.

This clone appeared a single time. This chain connects TRBV7-3 to TRBJ1-5, with D hard to call. This CDR3 comprises 13 residues. The germline V gene encodes CDR1 SGHTA and CDR2 FQGTGA. With 8 bases removed from V and 0 bases from J, the gap between germline ends came to 8 bases. Here the CDR3 reads CASVGSSNQPQHF. The CDR3 nucleotides are TGTGCCAGCGTCGGGAGTAGCAATCAGCCCCAGCATTTT.

The chain is built from TRBV5-1 and TRBJ2-5; possibly TRBD1 or TRBD2 for D (5 bases each). V lost 4 bases, J lost 4 bases, and 23 bases lay in between. The germline gives CDR1 SGHRS, CDR2 YFSETQ. The CDR3 extends over 17 amino acids. The CDR3: CASSAPSGRPYLETQYF. CDR3 DNA sequence: TGCGCCAGCAGCGCCCCTTCGGGACGGCCGTATTTAGAGACCCAGTACTTC.

V and J are TRBV30 and TRBJ2-7; D may correspond to TRBD1 or TRBD2 (5 bases each). Trimming left V 4 bases short and J 6 bases short, with 16 bases between. CDR1 is GTSNPN and CDR2 is SVGIG in the germline V gene (reference sequence). The CDR3 totals 13 residues. The chain's CDR3 is CAWTQAYGGEQYF. DNA of the CDR3: TGTGCCTGGACACAAGCCTATGGGGGCGAGCAGTACTTC.

The chain combines TRBV9 with TRBJ1-1, with TRBD1 matching 7 bases. The ends lost 3 bases at V and 3 bases at J; junction bases unmatched: 8. This CDR3 region has 15 residues. Germline CDR1 is SGDLS and CDR2 is YYNGEE. DNA for the CDR3: TGTGCCAGCAGCGAGACAGGGCTTGGGGACACTGAAGCTTTCTTT. It yields the protein CASSETGLGDTEAFF. The full variable domain, its missing parts supplied by reference TRBV9 and TRBJ1-1, is DSGVTQTPKHLITATGQRVTLRCSPRSGDLSVYWYQQSLDQGLQFLIQYYNGEERAKGNILERFSAQQFPDLHSELNLSSLELGDSALYFCASSETGLGDTEAFFGQGTRLTVV.

This clone came up once. This chain joins TRBV6-5 and TRBJ1-2, with TRBD1 matching over 7 bases. Losses at the gene ends were 6 bases for V and 0 bases for J; bases not matched to a gene: 7. This CDR3 comprises 15 residues. Germline CDR1 and CDR2: MNHEY and SVGAGI. In nucleotides, the CDR3 is TGTGCCAGCAGGCAGACAGGGAAACCTAACTATGGCTACACCTTC. This gives the protein CASRQTGKPNYGYTF.

The chain carries TRBV6-2 or TRBV6-3 and TRBJ1-3; D not certain. V was shortened by 4 bases and J by 3 bases, with 10 bases between the two germline ends. This CDR3 spans 14 amino acids. Looked up from germline, CDR1 is MNHEY and CDR2 is SVGEGT. The CDR3 region is CASSSRPLGNTIYF. The CDR3 nucleotides read TGTGCCAGCAGTTCCCGCCCTCTTGGAAACACCATATATTTT.

This chain joins TRBV7-9 and TRBJ1-4, with D possibly being TRBD1 (5 bases). Trimming took 0 bases from V and 8 from J, leaving 7 bases between them. This CDR3 is built from 13 residues. CDR1 and CDR2 (germline): SEHNR, FQNEAQ (reference sequence). The CDR3 sequence: CASSLAGAEKLFF. Here the CDR3 DNA reads TGTGCCAGCAGCTTAGCCGGGGCAGAAAAACTGTTTTTT.

This chain links TRBV30 with TRBJ1-1; D unclear. There are 11 residues in the CDR3. Trimming took off 8 bases at V and 4 bases at J, with 11 bases between the two ends. CDR1 is GTSNPN, CDR2 SVGIG, per germline (reference sequence). CDR3 region: CAERASTEAFF. In nucleotides, the CDR3 is TGTGCCGAGCGGGCGAGCACTGAAGCTTTCTTT. The full variable domain, its missing parts supplied by reference TRBV30 and TRBJ1-1, is SQTIHQWPATLVQPVGSPLSLECTVEGTSNPNLYWYRQAAGRGLQLLFYSVGIGQISSEVPQNLSASRPQDRQFILSSKKLLLSDSGFYLCAERASTEAFFGQGTRLTVV.

The CDR3 loop reads CATSSGFGRGKQETQYF. CDR3 nucleotides: TGTGCCACCAGCAGTGGGTTCGGGCGGGGGAAACAAGAGACCCAGTACTTC. This chain links TRBV15 with TRBJ2-5, with TRBD2 matching over 7 bases. There are 17 residues in the CDR3. Germline V CDR1 and CDR2: LNHNV, YYDKDF (reference sequence). Trimming cost V 3 bases and J 2 bases; bases outside gene matches: 12.

This clone was seen only once. This rearrangement joins TRBV3-1 (or the pseudogene TRBV3-2) to TRBJ1-1, with D possibly being TRBD1 (6 bases). Germline V CDR1 and CDR2: LGHDT, YNNKEL (reference sequence). The V and J ends lost 4 bases and 1 base respectively, with 10 bases between them. The CDR3 spans 14 residues. The CDR3 region is CASSLRDTNTEAFF. The CDR3 region has the DNA TGTGCCAGCAGCCTCCGGGACACGAACACTGAAGCTTTCTTT.